This entry lists 29 T cell receptor beta chains sequenced from one sample in a study of cytomegalovirus exposure and HLA in healthy donors. Libraries were prepared by immunoSEQ multiplex PCR; TCRdb keeps only in-frame clonotypes and omits some of them. The repertoire holds more than 110,000 clones, around 85% seen once, with less than 3% in the top ten. Sequencing input: PBMCs. All receptors derive from a man in his late teens or twenties in good health and CMV-seronegative.

The chain joins TRBV6-1 to TRBJ1-2, with 8 bases matching TRBD1. Germline CDR1 reads MNHNS; CDR2 reads SASEGT. CDR3 length: 15 amino acids. V was clipped by 3 bases and J by 3 bases; unmatched bases: 6. In DNA, the CDR3 is TGTGCCAGCAGTGAGCTGGACAGGGTAGACTATGGCTACACCTTC. It codes for CASSELDRVDYGYTF.

The chain uses TRBV19 and TRBJ1-2; 9 positions agree with TRBD1. Germline V lookup: CDR1 LNHDA, CDR2 SQIVND (reference sequence). The CDR3 runs to 13 residues. J lost 8 bases, V lost 3 bases, and 4 bases had no gene match. The DNA for the CDR3 is TGTGCCAGTAGTATGGGACAGGGAGGCGGCTACACCTTC. This translates into CASSMGQGGGYTF.

J is TRBJ1-1 and V is TRBV5-1; D possibly corresponds to TRBD1 (6 bases). Trimming stripped 0 bases from V and 11 bases from J, with 17 bases between. There are 14 residues in the CDR3. Per germline, CDR1 SGHRS and CDR2 YFSETQ. The CDR3 DNA reads as TGCGCCAGCAGCTTGGATGGGACATCGGGCGGTGCTTTCTTT. This codes for CASSLDGTSGGAFF.

The chain employs TRBV2 and TRBJ2-1; 10 nucleotides line up with TRBD1. With 6 bases clipped from V and 15 bases from J, the junction kept 5 bases outside the gene matches. The germline V gene has CDR1 SNHLY and CDR2 FYNNEI. This CDR3 has 11 amino acids. The CDR3: CASRLTGGAFF. The CDR3 bases are TGTGCCAGCAGATTGACAGGGGGCGCGTTCTTC.

The J gene is TRBJ1-1, the V gene TRBV29-1; 8 bases fit TRBD1. The length of the CDR3 is 14 residues. The V gene end was trimmed by 7 bases and the J gene end by 1 base; junction bases not matched to a gene: 8. The germline V gene has CDR1 SQVTM and CDR2 ANQGSEA. The CDR3 nucleotides read TGCAGCGCTTACACCGGGACAGGGAACACTGAAGCTTTCTTT. The encoded protein is CSAYTGTGNTEAFF.

This clone appeared a few times. The J gene is TRBJ2-3, the V gene TRBV4-3, with TRBD2 matching 9 bases. Germline V gives CDR1 LGHNA, CDR2 YSLEER. Trimming cost V 0 bases and J 1 base; bases outside gene matches: 5. The CDR3 is 17 residues long. As DNA, the CDR3 is TGCGCCAGCAGCCAAGACGGAGCGGGAGGTCGCACAGATACGCAGTATTTT. This encodes CASSQDGAGGRTDTQYF.

Only one count was recorded for this clone. This chain joins TRBV15 and TRBJ1-2; 7 positions match TRBD1. Germline V lookup: CDR1 LNHNV, CDR2 YYDKDF (reference sequence). The length of the CDR3 is 16 residues. J gave up 3 bases and V 0 bases, and 7 bases lay outside the gene matches. CDR3 amino acids: CATSRDLGQTHYGYTF. CDR3 sequence (DNA): TGTGCCACCAGCAGAGACTTGGGACAGACCCACTATGGCTACACCTTC.

This clone showed up just a few times. The chain has TRBV19 and TRBJ1-6, with D unresolved. There are 14 residues in the CDR3. CDR1 is LNHDA and CDR2 is SQIVND in the germline V gene (reference sequence). V lost 3 bases to trimming and J lost 5 bases, with 8 bases between them. CDR3 region: CASSMYGDNSPLHF. The CDR3 DNA follows: TGTGCCAGTAGTATGTACGGGGATAATTCACCCCTCCACTTT.

The chain couples TRBV9 to TRBJ2-1; D ambiguous. Trimming pared 3 bases from V and 0 bases from J, leaving 10 bases between. Germline V CDR1 and CDR2: SGDLS, YYNGEE. The CDR3 extends over 15 amino acids. This CDR3 reads CASSATVSSYNEQFF. CDR3 sequence (DNA): TGTGCCAGCAGCGCAACAGTGAGCTCCTACAATGAGCAGTTCTTC.

The chain has TRBV9 and TRBJ2-7, with D perhaps matching TRBD2 (6 bases). V lost 4 bases and J lost 2, with 16 bases in between. CDR1 and CDR2 (germline): SGDLS, YYNGEE. The CDR3 sequence is 15 residues long. Written as DNA, the CDR3 is TGTGCCAGCAGCCCGAGGGGCGGGAAACCCTACGAGCAGTACTTC. It yields the protein CASSPRGGKPYEQYF.

This rearrangement joins TRBV12-5 to TRBJ2-5; D unclear. CDR1 LGHNT and CDR2 FRNRAP come from the germline V gene. Trimming removed 4 bases from V and 5 bases from J, with 11 bases in between. This CDR3 comprises 13 residues. In nucleotides, the CDR3 is TGTGCTAGTGGTTCCTTCCTGGAGGAGACCCAGTACTTC. It yields the protein CASGSFLEETQYF.

The gene calls are TRBV10-3 and TRBJ2-2, with 8 bases identical to TRBD1. With 6 bases clipped from V and 1 base from J, the junction kept 7 bases outside the gene matches. There are 16 residues in the CDR3. Germline-derived CDR1 and CDR2 are ENHRY and SYGVKD. The CDR3 is CAISPDRVGNTGELFF. CDR3 DNA: TGTGCCATCAGCCCGGACAGGGTAGGGAACACCGGGGAGCTGTTTTTT.

The chain uses TRBV9 and TRBJ2-3; 11 positions match TRBD2. CDR3 length: 14 amino acids. The J segment lost 4 bases and the V segment lost 4 bases, leaving 2 bases of the junction unmatched. From germline, CDR1 is SGDLS and CDR2 YYNGEE. CDR3 amino acids: CASSTSGSADTQYF. CDR3 nucleotides: TGTGCCAGCAGCACTAGCGGGAGTGCAGATACGCAGTATTTT. The entire variable domain, with the rest obtained from reference TRBV9 and TRBJ2-3, is as follows: DSGVTQTPKHLITATGQRVTLRCSPRSGDLSVYWYQQSLDQGLQFLIQYYNGEERAKGNILERFSAQQFPDLHSELNLSSLELGDSALYFCASSTSGSADTQYFGPGTRLTVL.

In its sample, this clone was seen a few times. The chain combines TRBV5-6 with TRBJ1-2, with 7 bases identical to TRBD1. CDR3 length equals 13 residues. Germline values: CDR1 SGHDT, CDR2 YYEEEE. Losses at the gene ends were 0 bases for V and 6 bases for J; bases not matched to a gene: 2. The CDR3 loop reads CASSLARGDGYTF. In DNA, the CDR3 is TGTGCCAGCAGCTTGGCCAGGGGGGATGGCTACACCTTC.

This chain joins TRBV5-4 and TRBJ1-2, with D unresolved. V was pared by 0 bases and J by 8 bases, with 23 bases between. The CDR3 loop spans 17 amino acids. Germline CDR1 and CDR2: SGHNT and YYREEE (reference sequence). The DNA of the CDR3 is TGTGCCAGCAGCTTGGATTTAATGGCCAGCCCAGTGGAGGGCTACACCTTC. This gives the protein CASSLDLMASPVEGYTF. The full variable domain, its missing parts supplied by reference TRBV5-4 and TRBJ1-2, is ETGVTQSPTHLIKTRGQQVTLRCSSQSGHNTVSWYQQALGQGPQFIFQYYREEENGRGNFPPRFSGLQFPNYSSELNVNALELDDSALYLCASSLDLMASPVEGYTFGSGTRLTVV.

The chain has TRBV28 and TRBJ2-7; the match to TRBD2 covers 7 bases. V lost 5 bases to trimming and J lost 1 base; unmatched junction nucleotides: 2. Germline V gives CDR1 MDHEN, CDR2 SYDVKM. This CDR3 is 13 amino acids long. CDR3 sequence reads: CASSVGGSYEQYF. The CDR3 DNA reads TGTGCCAGCAGTGTGGGGGGGTCCTACGAGCAGTACTTC.

This clone has a single count. The chain has TRBV13 and TRBJ2-1, with TRBD2 matching 8 bases. Per the germline V gene, CDR1 is PRHDT and CDR2 is FYEKMQ (reference sequence). This CDR3 is built from 13 residues. With 10 bases clipped from V and 10 bases from J, the junction kept 12 bases outside the gene matches. CDR3 bases: TGTGCCACCAAGGTGGGCGGGGGGACAGAGCAGTTCTTC. Translating gives CATKVGGGTEQFF.

The V gene is TRBV30, the J gene TRBJ1-1, with 7 bases that match TRBD1. Germline V lookup: CDR1 GTSNPN, CDR2 SVGIG (reference sequence). V shed 7 bases and J 0 bases; nucleotides not matched to a gene: 2. There are 12 residues in the CDR3. The CDR3 sequence is CALDRVNTEAFF. The CDR3 DNA reads TGTGCCTTAGACAGGGTGAACACTGAAGCTTTCTTT.

This clone came up once. This sequence joins TRBV5-4 and TRBJ1-1, with 9 bases lining up with TRBD1. With 6 bases clipped from V and 6 bases from J, the junction kept 12 bases outside the gene matches. The CDR3 contains 15 residues. CDR1 is SGHNT, CDR2 YYREEE, per germline (reference sequence). The CDR3 coding sequence is TGTGCCAGCACCGTCCAGACAGGGGGTACGGCTGAAGCTTTCTTT. Translation gives CASTVQTGGTAEAFF. Together with reference TRBV5-4 and TRBJ1-1, the CDR3 gives the full variable domain: ETGVTQSPTHLIKTRGQQVTLRCSSQSGHNTVSWYQQALGQGPQFIFQYYREEENGRGNFPPRFSGLQFPNYSSELNVNALELDDSALYLCASTVQTGGTAEAFFGQGTRLTVV.

The sample holds one count of this clone. The V and J genes are TRBV27 and TRBJ1-2; D is unresolved. CDR3 length equals 18 residues. Germline V gene sequence: CDR1 MNHEY, CDR2 SMNVEV (reference sequence). V lost 3 bases and J lost 6, with 26 bases in between. Here the CDR3 reads CASSFLVAVHPNRDGYTF. The CDR3 DNA reads TGTGCCAGCAGTTTCCTAGTCGCGGTGCACCCTAACCGTGATGGCTACACCTTC.

The rearrangement uses TRBV18 and TRBJ2-1; TRBD2 is a possible D gene (5 bases). V was clipped by 6 bases and J by 9 bases, with 12 bases between them. Germline loops: CDR1 KGHSH, CDR2 LQKENI. The CDR3 has 12 amino acids. In nucleotides, the CDR3 is TGTGCCAGCTCCCCCGGAGGAGGTGAGCAGTTCTTC. As protein: CASSPGGGEQFF.

The gene calls are TRBV11-2 and TRBJ2-7; the match to TRBD1 covers 7 bases. Unmatched junction bases numbered 5, after V lost 1 base and J lost 2 bases. The CDR3 length is 15 residues. From germline, CDR1 is SGHAT and CDR2 FQNNGV. The CDR3 spells CASSLGRTGTYEQYF. The CDR3 DNA follows: TGTGCCAGCAGCTTAGGTAGGACAGGAACCTACGAGCAGTACTTC.

V is TRBV2 and J is TRBJ2-3; possible D gene TRBD1, 6 bases. From germline, CDR1 is SNHLY and CDR2 FYNNEI. The CDR3 spans 14 residues. V was shortened by 4 bases and J by 3 bases, with 11 bases between the two germline ends. The CDR3 here is CASSAGDLTDTQYF. CDR3 nucleotide sequence: TGTGCCAGCAGTGCAGGGGATTTGACAGATACGCAGTATTTT.

The chain links TRBV7-9 to TRBJ2-5, with 7 bases fitting TRBD2. This CDR3 comprises 15 residues. CDR1 and CDR2 (germline): SEHNR, FQNEAQ (reference sequence). After removal of 4 bases from V and 6 bases from J, the junction contained 11 bases not matched to a gene. In nucleotides, the CDR3 is TGTGCCAGCAGCTCCTACCTCCTCAGCGGGAAGACCCAGTACTTC. It encodes CASSSYLLSGKTQYF.

The chain couples TRBV20-1 to TRBJ2-1; 7 nucleotides align to TRBD2. The germline gives CDR1 DFQATT, CDR2 SNEGSKA (reference sequence). Unmatched junction bases numbered 5, after V lost 2 bases and J lost 13 bases. The CDR3 loop spans 11 amino acids. In DNA, the CDR3 is TGCAGTGCTAGATCTTTAGCGGGTCAGTTCTTC. Amino acids: CSARSLAGQFF.

In this sample, this clone turned up once. The chain carries TRBV6-6 and TRBJ1-5; no definite D call. CDR3 size: 14 residues. The V end was cut by 7 bases, the J end by 5 bases, with 15 bases between. In germline, CDR1 is MNHNY, CDR2 SVGAGI (reference sequence). The CDR3 sequence is CASTLRVFDQPQHF. The DNA of the CDR3 is TGTGCCAGCACTTTACGAGTGTTCGATCAGCCCCAGCATTTT.

The rearrangement links TRBV7-2 to TRBJ2-1; TRBD1 matches 9 bases. This CDR3 has 15 residues. The trim removed 6 bases at V and 3 bases at J, leaving 6 bases unmatched. Per germline, CDR1 SGHTA and CDR2 FQGNSA. CDR3 bases: TGTGCCAGCAGAAACCGGGACAGGGACTACAATGAGCAGTTCTTC. Translating it yields CASRNRDRDYNEQFF.

V is TRBV28 and J is TRBJ2-7; TRBD1 aligns across 7 bases. The germline V gene has CDR1 MDHEN and CDR2 SYDVKM. Germline trimming cut 2 bases from V and 2 bases from J; bases unmatched to any gene: 6. This CDR3 region has 15 residues. CDR3 residues: CASSLPQGRAYEQYF. CDR3 bases: TGTGCCAGCAGTTTACCACAGGGGAGAGCCTACGAGCAGTACTTC. Combining the CDR3 with reference TRBV28 and TRBJ2-7 gives the whole variable domain DVKVTQSSRYLVKRTGEKVFLECVQDMDHENMFWYRQDPGLGLRLIYFSYDVKMKEKGDIPEGYSVSREKKERFSLILESASTNQTSMYLCASSLPQGRAYEQYFGPGTRLTVT.

This clone was observed a single time. J is TRBJ2-3 and V is TRBV6-5, with a weak D call TRBD1 (6 bases). There are 14 residues in the CDR3. Per the germline V gene, CDR1 is MNHEY and CDR2 is SVGAGI. Trimming took 6 bases from V and 2 from J, leaving 12 bases between them. CDR3 in amino acids: CASRPRDTTDTQYF. CDR3 DNA: TGTGCCAGCAGACCCCGGGACACCACAGATACGCAGTATTTT.